This paragraph reports one T cell receptor beta chain. What it binds is not known. This entry is derived from a study of cytomegalovirus exposure and HLA in healthy donors. The primer mix had 60 Vbeta and 13 Jbeta primers. In the original analysis: In a later analysis, of roughly 73 million unique beta chains, approximately 10 million appeared in at least two donors. Data came from immunoSEQ multiplex PCR; TCRdb stores just in-frame clones and leaves some out. V, J and clone size were drawn from that table, and D and trimming were deduced from the DNA. Of 160,000 or so clones in the sample, roughly 75% were seen once. Broader study findings: Another analysis was done later, and it associated around 16,000 TCR beta sequences with HLA alleles at 0.05 false discovery rate.

The CDR3 runs to 16 residues. From germline, CDR1 is MNHEY and CDR2 SMNVEV (reference sequence). Trimming cost V 5 bases and J 0 bases, with 17 bases left between them. The sequence was obtained from a female donor in good health and CMV-seronegative. The gene calls are TRBV27 and TRBJ2-7; D perhaps matches TRBD1 (6 bases). The specimen sequenced was PBMCs. CDR3 sequence reads: CASSPEYRAFSYEQYF. CDR3 coding DNA: TGTGCCAGCAGTCCCGAGTACAGGGCCTTCTCCTACGAGCAGTACTTC.